These T cell receptor beta chains were read from a single sample in a study of blood T cell repertoires in COVID-19. Assay used: immunoSEQ multiplex PCR; TCRdb lists only in-frame clones, some missing. The sample contains around 270,000 clones, around 82% of which appear only once. Input material: peripheral blood. The receptors shown here come from a person aged 65 to 79 with COVID-19, enrolled during active disease. The CDR3 runs from the conserved cysteine through the conserved F or W. D genes are given only for firm matches. Only some rows state a clone size, as once, few, many or a class for expanded clones.

j_call v_call d_call clone_size cdr3_nt cdr3_aa
TRBJ2-1 TRBV5-1 - - TGCGCCAGCAGCTTGGTCGGAATCTCTCCGGTAACGGGCAATGAGCAGTTCTTC CASSLVGISPVTGNEQFF
TRBJ1-1 TRBV5-1 - - TGCGCCAGCAGTCCGGGACTGCGGTTGTCTGAAGCTTTCTTT CASSPGLRLSEAFF
TRBJ2-1 TRBV5-1 - - TGCGCCAGCAGCTTGTGGGGCAGGAGCCACAATGAGCAGTTCTTC CASSLWGRSHNEQFF
TRBJ1-5 TRBV27 - few TGTGCCAGCAGTTTTGGGCAGGATCAGCCCCAGCATTTT CASSFGQDQPQHF
TRBJ2-7 TRBV28 - - TGTGCCAGCAGTTTTCAATCCTACGAGCAGTACTTC CASSFQSYEQYF
TRBJ2-2 TRBV28 TRBD2 once TGTGCCAGCAGTTTATTGGCGGGGGCCGGGGAGCTGTTTTTT CASSLLAGAGELFF
TRBJ2-1 TRBV9 - - TGTGCCAGCAGCGTAGTCCAGGGGTTTGGCAATGAGCAGTTCTTC CASSVVQGFGNEQFF
TRBJ2-1 TRBV9 TRBD2 - TGTGCCAGCAGCGTAGCGGGGGGGCTCTACAATGAGCAGTTCTTC CASSVAGGLYNEQFF
TRBJ1-6 TRBV7-3 - - TGTGCCAGCAGCTTGGGACTCCTAAATTCACCCCTCCACTTT CASSLGLLNSPLHF
TRBJ2-1 TRBV5-1 TRBD1 - TGCGCCAGCAGAACAGTCTCCGGGACAGGGGGCCTTAATGAGCAGTTCTTC CASRTVSGTGGLNEQFF
TRBJ2-3 TRBV9 TRBD2 - TGTGCCAGCAGCGCCGGACTAGCGTCTAGTACAGATACGCAGTATTTT CASSAGLASSTDTQYF
TRBJ2-7 TRBV6-5 TRBD1 - TGTGCCAGCAGTTACGATTCCGGGACAGCCCGCCTTGGTGGGTACTTC CASSYDSGTARLGGYF
TRBJ1-1 TRBV19 - - TGTGCCAGTAGCCCCTCGAATCGGGACACCGACTTCTTGAACACTGAAGCTTTCTTT CASSPSNRDTDFLNTEAFF
TRBJ1-6 TRBV3-1/TRBV3-2 - - TGTGCCAGCAGCCAAAAGGGGTATTCACCCCTCCACTTT CASSQKGYSPLHF
TRBJ2-1 TRBV7-2 TRBD1 - TGTGCCAGCAGCCTAACAGGGGGCCGATCGTTCTCCTACAATGAGCAGTTCTTC CASSLTGGRSFSYNEQFF
TRBJ1-1 TRBV12-3/TRBV12-4 - - TGTGCCAGCAGTTTAGCCACTGCCACTGAAGCTTTCTTT CASSLATATEAFF
TRBJ2-3 TRBV3-1/TRBV3-2 - - TGTGCCAGCAGCCAAGCCTCTAGCTCAGATACGCAGTATTTT CASSQASSSDTQYF
TRBJ2-2 TRBV5-1 TRBD2 once TGCGCCAGCAGCCAACTAGCGGGGTCTTTATCCGGGGAGCTGTTTTTT CASSQLAGSLSGELFF
TRBJ2-2 TRBV5-1 TRBD1 - TGCGCCAGCAGTCAACAGCAGGGGGTCGGGGAGCTGTTTTTT CASSQQQGVGELFF
TRBJ2-7 TRBV10-1 - - TGCGCCAGCAGTGGATCGACTAGTCGTCGGCGAGAGCAGTACTTC CASSGSTSRRREQYF
TRBJ2-7 TRBV27 - - TGTGCCAGCAGTTTAGCCGTGAATACCGGGGGGCCCGCCTACGAGCAGTACTTC CASSLAVNTGGPAYEQYF
TRBJ2-1 TRBV7-3 TRBD2 once TGTGCCAGCAGCCCTATTGAGCGGGGGTACAATGAGCAGTTCTTC CASSPIERGYNEQFF
TRBJ2-7 TRBV3-1/TRBV3-2 TRBD2 - TGTGCCAGCAGGACTAGCGGGGGCCTAAGCTACGAGCAGTACTTC CASRTSGGLSYEQYF
TRBJ2-1 TRBV4-3 - - TGCGCCAGCAGCGGACAGCGGGGTCTTAACAATGAGCAGTTCTTC CASSGQRGLNNEQFF
TRBJ2-2 TRBV5-1 TRBD2 - TGCGCCAGCAGCCGGGCTAGCGGGGGGGCCGGCGGGGAGCTGTTTTTT CASSRASGGAGGELFF
TRBJ2-2 TRBV7-3 - - TGTGCCAGCAGCTTAGGTGCGGGGTACACCGGGGAGCTGTTTTTT CASSLGAGYTGELFF
TRBJ2-2 TRBV9 TRBD2 - TGTGCCAGCAGCGATCAACTAGCGGGATATGTCGGGGAGCTGTTTTTT CASSDQLAGYVGELFF
TRBJ2-3 TRBV5-5 - - TGTGCCAGCAGTAGCGCCCCGGCAGATACGCAGTATTTT CASSSAPADTQYF
TRBJ1-4 TRBV11-1 - once TGTGCCAGCAGCCACAGTCTTGAAAAACTGTTTTTT CASSHSLEKLFF
TRBJ1-5 TRBV5-4 - - TGTGCCAGCAGCTTGGACAGGTCTAACACGCAGCCCCAGCATTTT CASSLDRSNTQPQHF
TRBJ1-2 TRBV28 TRBD1 - TGTGCCAGCAGTTTATGGGCTCTGGACAGGGGGCTTGGCTACACCTTC CASSLWALDRGLGYTF
TRBJ1-2 TRBV19 - - TGTGCCATCTACTCCTCGGAAGGGGCGCCTGGCTATGGCTACACCTTC CAIYSSEGAPGYGYTF
TRBJ2-1 TRBV9 TRBD2 - TGTGCCAGCAGCTATAGCGGGAGCTCCTACAATGAGCAGTTCTTC CASSYSGSSYNEQFF
TRBJ2-7 TRBV19 - many TGTGCCAGTAGTCCCGAGGGTAATCGGTACGAGCAGTACTTC CASSPEGNRYEQYF
TRBJ1-4 TRBV4-1 - - TGCGCCAGCAGCCAATCCAGGGGCTGGGGTGAAAAACTGTTTTTT CASSQSRGWGEKLFF
TRBJ2-7 TRBV7-2 - - TGTGCCAGCAGCGCCCGGGACTTCTCCTACGAGCAGTACTTC CASSARDFSYEQYF
TRBJ2-3 TRBV11-1 TRBD2 - TGTGCCAGCAGACTAGCGGGAGGGACAGATACGCAGTATTTT CASRLAGGTDTQYF
TRBJ1-1 TRBV21-1 - - TGTGCCAGCACCTCGTCGTCGACAGGGATAGTCACTGAAGCTTTCTTT CASTSSSTGIVTEAFF
TRBJ1-2 TRBV6-5 - - TGTGCCAGCAGTTACTTGAGGGCGGTGGGTTTTGGCTACACCTTC CASSYLRAVGFGYTF
TRBJ2-1 TRBV18 TRBD1 - TGTGCCGGTTCCGGACAGGGAGCCTACAATGAGCAGTTCTTC CAGSGQGAYNEQFF
TRBJ1-2 TRBV25-1 TRBD1 - TGTGCCAGCAGGGAGGGGGACAGGGGAAACTATGGCTACACCTTC CASREGDRGNYGYTF
TRBJ2-3 TRBV7-3 - - TGTGCCAGCAGCTTAGCGGGGGCCACAGATACGCAGTATTTT CASSLAGATDTQYF
TRBJ2-5 TRBV28 TRBD1 - TGTGCCAGCAGTTTACAGGGGGAAGAGACCCAGTACTTC CASSLQGEETQYF
TRBJ2-5 TRBV11-3 TRBD2 - TGTGCCAGCAGCCTGTTAGCGGGAGTACAAGAGACCCAGTACTTC CASSLLAGVQETQYF
TRBJ2-1 TRBV4-3 - - TGCGCCAGCAGCCAAGAGAAGAACTTACCAGAGCAGTTCTTC CASSQEKNLPEQFF
TRBJ1-1 TRBV18 - - TGTGCCAGCTCACCACGGGAGCTAGGGTACACTGAAGCTTTCTTT CASSPRELGYTEAFF
TRBJ2-3 TRBV30 - few TGTGCCTGGAGTTATAACACAGATACGCAGTATTTT CAWSYNTDTQYF
TRBJ2-1 TRBV24-1 TRBD2 - TGTGCCACCAGCCATATTCCTAGCGGAGCATCCTACAATGAGCAGTTCTTC CATSHIPSGASYNEQFF